These 4 T cell receptor beta chains were all obtained from the same sample, sequenced in a study of patients and donors after allogeneic stem cell transplantation (TCRdb year 2020). Library preparation employed RT-PCR. Sequencing was carried out with a NextSeq 550. Through fastp at Q25 and MiXCR, TCRdb rebuilt clones from the public reads, retaining in-frame beta chains. For every CDR3 protein sequence, its rows merge into one entry that carries the most common genes and DNA. The sample table lists about 200,000 distinct CDR3 sequences, 35% to 45% of them with a count of one. The ten largest clones represent around a tenth of the sample. Sequenced material: blood, either unsorted or a sorted T cell fraction (not recorded which). The receptors stem from a human donor who was either an allogeneic HSCT recipient or a stem cell or donor lymphocyte infusion donor (not recorded which). It is not recorded whose cells these are; they may come from a transplant donor.

The chain recombines TRBV28 with TRBJ2-3; 11 nucleotides agree with TRBD2. The CDR3 contains 17 residues. Germline CDR1 MDHEN, CDR2 SYDVKM. Germline trimming cut 4 bases from V and 5 bases from J; bases unmatched to any gene: 11. The CDR3 is CASSSWLAGGIQDTQYF. As DNA, the CDR3 is TGTGCCAGCAGTTCTTGGCTAGCGGGGGGCATCCAAGATACGCAGTATTTT.

This clonotype was detected only a few times. V and J are TRBV4-1 and TRBJ1-1; D remains unclear. The CDR3 contains 18 residues. Trimming left V 1 base short and J 0 bases short, with 18 bases between. In germline, CDR1 is MGHRA, CDR2 YSYEKL. In nucleotides, the CDR3 is TGCGCCAGCAGCCAAGGGAATGCTTCTACAAGGCTGAACACTGAAGCTTTCTTT. Its translation: CASSQGNASTRLNTEAFF.

The sample holds a few counts of this clonotype. The genes are TRBV7-8 and TRBJ2-5, with 8 nucleotides matching TRBD2. This CDR3 is built from 14 residues. Germline CDR1 is SGHVS and CDR2 is FQNEAQ. The junction had 5 bases not matched to a gene; V was cut back by 1 base and J by 7 bases. Written as DNA, the CDR3 is TGTGCCAGCAGCTTAGTTCTAGCGGGTGGGACCCAGTACTTC. This encodes CASSLVLAGGTQYF.

This clonotype was observed a handful of times. The chain couples TRBV7-3 to TRBJ2-3; 11 bases agree with TRBD2. J gave up 2 bases and V 4 bases, and 5 bases lay outside the gene matches. The CDR3 consists of 16 residues. Germline V gene lookup returns CDR1 SGHTA and CDR2 FQGTGA. In DNA form, the CDR3 reads TGTGCCAGCAGCTCCATGACTAGCGGGGACACAGATACGCAGTATTTT. It specifies CASSSMTSGDTDTQYF.